These T cell receptor beta chains were read from a single sample in a study of T-cell reconstitution after alpha-beta-depleted transplantation in children. TCRdb reprocessed the PCR reads via MiXCR and lists one record per CDR3 protein. The data show approximately 430,000 distinct CDR3 sequences, 15% to 20% seen once. The specimen comprised PBMCs, mostly from graft donor cells, sampled 360 days after TCRalphabeta/CD19-depleted stem cell transplant. Every receptor here comes from a boy under two years old who had a stem cell transplant for Wiskott-Aldrich syndrome, so the T cells may come from the graft donor. Both conserved end residues are part of each CDR3. The D gene is left open where the match is weak. Some rows have no size entry. The others give once, few or many, or a class for an expanded clone.

V: TRBV12-3/TRBV12-4
J: TRBJ1-1
D: -
size: -
CDR3: CASSFGARGTEAFF
DNA: TGTGCCAGCAGTTTCGGGGCCAGGGGCACTGAAGCTTTCTTT

V: TRBV20-1
J: TRBJ2-4
D: -
size: -
CDR3: CSAHGQRAKNIQYF
DNA: TGCAGTGCTCACGGACAGAGAGCCAAAAACATTCAGTACTTC

V: TRBV20-1
J: TRBJ2-5
D: -
size: -
CDR3: CSARDRPRGETQYF
DNA: TGCAGTGCTAGAGATCGCCCACGGGGAGAGACCCAGTACTTC

V: TRBV30
J: TRBJ2-5
D: -
size: -
CDR3: CAWSVGLAETQYF
DNA: TGTGCCTGGAGTGTAGGGCTAGCGGAGACCCAGTACTTC

V: TRBV11-2
J: TRBJ2-3
D: TRBD2
size: -
CDR3: CASSPMLAGGQFGNTQYF
DNA: TGTGCCAGCAGCCCGATGCTAGCGGGAGGCCAATTTGGAAATACGCAGTATTTT

V: TRBV29-1
J: TRBJ1-1
D: -
size: few
CDR3: CSVAGGVEAFF
DNA: TGCAGCGTTGCGGGGGGCGTTGAAGCTTTCTTT

V: TRBV28
J: TRBJ2-1
D: -
size: -
CDR3: CASSFNRRDVGYNEQFF
DNA: TGTGCCAGCAGTTTCAATCGCAGGGACGTTGGTTACAATGAGCAGTTCTTC

V: TRBV12-3/TRBV12-4
J: TRBJ1-1
D: -
size: -
CDR3: CASSSWGASEAFF
DNA: TGTGCCAGCAGCTCTTGGGGGGCAAGTGAAGCTTTCTTT

V: TRBV7-2
J: TRBJ2-1
D: TRBD2
size: few
CDR3: CASSPEGLAGYNEQFF
DNA: TGTGCCAGCAGCCCCGAAGGACTAGCGGGGTACAATGAGCAGTTCTTC

V: TRBV20-1
J: TRBJ2-3
D: -
size: many
CDR3: CSARDLGQGGYTQYF
DNA: TGCAGTGCTAGAGACCTGGGGCAGGGCGGCTATACGCAGTATTTT

V: TRBV3-1
J: TRBJ2-5
D: -
size: few
CDR3: CASSWDPETQYF
DNA: TGTGCCAGCAGCTGGGACCCGGAGACCCAGTACTTC

V: TRBV7-2
J: TRBJ2-7
D: -
size: -
CDR3: CASTPALSYEQYF
DNA: TGTGCCAGCACCCCCGCACTCTCCTACGAGCAGTACTTC

V: TRBV12-3/TRBV12-4
J: TRBJ2-1
D: -
size: many
CDR3: CASSPPGHYNEQFF
DNA: TGTGCCAGCAGCCCCCCGGGCCACTACAATGAGCAGTTCTTC

V: TRBV10-3
J: TRBJ2-5
D: TRBD1
size: few
CDR3: CAISELGQGMETQYF
DNA: TGTGCCATCAGTGAGTTGGGACAGGGAATGGAGACCCAGTACTTC

V: TRBV18
J: TRBJ2-1
D: -
size: -
CDR3: CASQDGTPMFF
DNA: TGTGCCAGTCAGGACGGGACTCCCATGTTCTTC

V: TRBV20-1
J: TRBJ2-7
D: -
size: few
CDR3: CSARRTSYYEQYF
DNA: TGCAGTGCTAGAAGGACGTCTTACTACGAGCAGTACTTC

V: TRBV5-1
J: TRBJ2-7
D: -
size: once
CDR3: CASSLVWPPSEQYF
DNA: TGCGCCAGCAGCTTGGTTTGGCCACCGTCCGAGCAGTACTTC

V: TRBV24-1
J: TRBJ2-1
D: TRBD2
size: few
CDR3: CATSDFRGRAYNEQFF
DNA: TGTGCCACCAGTGATTTCCGCGGGAGGGCCTACAATGAGCAGTTCTTC

V: TRBV10-3
J: TRBJ2-7
D: TRBD1
size: -
CDR3: CAITDWDRGRPYF
DNA: TGTGCCATCACCGATTGGGACAGGGGAAGGCCGTACTTC

V: TRBV12-3/TRBV12-4
J: TRBJ1-4
D: -
size: -
CDR3: CASSLRTTTGELFF
DNA: TGTGCCAGCAGTTTAAGGACAACGACCGGGGAACTGTTTTTT

V: TRBV6-1
J: TRBJ2-7
D: TRBD1
size: few
CDR3: CASSHTGTGGRSYEQYF
DNA: TGTGCCAGCAGTCATACCGGGACAGGGGGCCGGTCCTACGAGCAGTACTTC

V: TRBV13
J: TRBJ2-2
D: -
size: few
CDR3: CASSSSGNRAPGELFF
DNA: TGTGCCAGCAGCTCGTCGGGGAATAGGGCACCGGGGGAGCTGTTTTTT

V: TRBV7-6
J: TRBJ1-2
D: TRBD1
size: few
CDR3: CASSPGPGGGYTF
DNA: TGTGCCAGCAGCCCGGGGCCAGGGGGGGGCTACACCTTC

V: TRBV11-2
J: TRBJ2-3
D: TRBD2
size: -
CDR3: CASSPNGRNTDTQYF
DNA: TGTGCCAGCAGCCCCAACGGGAGGAACACAGATACGCAGTATTTT

V: TRBV12-3/TRBV12-4
J: TRBJ1-6
D: TRBD1
size: -
CDR3: CASSSRQGRDSPLHF
DNA: TGTGCCAGCAGTTCCCGACAGGGGAGGGATTCACCCCTCCACTTT

V: TRBV2
J: TRBJ2-7
D: TRBD2
size: -
CDR3: CASSKQLAGTYEQYF
DNA: TGTGCCAGCAGCAAACAACTAGCGGGGACCTACGAGCAGTACTTC

V: TRBV4-1
J: TRBJ2-4
D: -
size: few
CDR3: CASSQDPAGPWGKNIQYF
DNA: TGCGCCAGCAGCCAAGATCCCGCAGGCCCCTGGGGCAAAAACATTCAGTACTTC

V: TRBV7-9
J: TRBJ2-6
D: -
size: -
CDR3: CASSFSTGPSGANVLTF
DNA: TGTGCCAGCAGCTTTTCGACAGGACCCTCTGGGGCCAACGTCCTGACTTTC

V: TRBV29-1
J: TRBJ2-3
D: -
size: -
CDR3: CSVRREGGGDTQYF
DNA: TGCAGCGTTAGGCGCGAGGGGGGGGGAGATACGCAGTATTTT

V: TRBV3-1
J: TRBJ2-5
D: -
size: -
CDR3: CASSQVSLWRPQETQYF
DNA: TGTGCCAGCAGCCAAGTATCTTTATGGCGGCCGCAAGAGACCCAGTACTTC

V: TRBV4-1
J: TRBJ2-7
D: TRBD1
size: -
CDR3: CASSQEERDRSSQYF
DNA: TGCGCCAGCAGCCAAGAGGAACGGGACAGATCCTCACAGTACTTC

V: TRBV20-1
J: TRBJ2-1
D: -
size: few
CDR3: CSARDLWVGNEQFF
DNA: TGCAGTGCTAGAGATTTGTGGGTGGGAAATGAGCAGTTCTTC

V: TRBV7-9
J: TRBJ2-7
D: TRBD1
size: -
CDR3: CASSLSGTGGYEQYF
DNA: TGTGCCAGCAGCTTGTCCGGGACAGGGGGGTACGAGCAGTACTTC

V: TRBV18
J: TRBJ1-2
D: TRBD1
size: few
CDR3: CASSQDRIYGYTF
DNA: TGTGCCAGCTCGCAGGACAGGATCTATGGCTACACCTTC

V: TRBV29-1
J: TRBJ2-5
D: -
size: -
CDR3: CSVGVGGGGETQYF
DNA: TGCAGCGTTGGGGTTGGGGGGGGCGGAGAGACCCAGTACTTC

V: TRBV10-3
J: TRBJ2-3
D: -
size: -
CDR3: CAISWADTQYF
DNA: TGTGCCATCAGTTGGGCAGATACGCAGTATTTT

V: TRBV27
J: TRBJ1-2
D: TRBD1
size: -
CDR3: CASRHRGLRNYGYTF
DNA: TGTGCCAGCAGACACAGGGGGCTGAGGAACTATGGCTACACCTTC

V: TRBV20-1
J: TRBJ2-7
D: -
size: few
CDR3: CSASGRHYEQYF
DNA: TGCAGTGCTAGCGGACGGCACTACGAGCAGTACTTC

V: TRBV4-2
J: TRBJ2-5
D: TRBD2
size: -
CDR3: CASSDSIGGVTETQYF
DNA: TGTGCCAGCAGCGACAGTATCGGGGGGGTGACAGAGACCCAGTACTTC

V: TRBV27
J: TRBJ1-4
D: -
size: many
CDR3: CASSLYQGSNEKLFF
DNA: TGTGCCAGCAGTTTATACCAGGGTAGTAATGAAAAACTGTTTTTT

V: TRBV4-1
J: TRBJ1-5
D: TRBD1
size: -
CDR3: CASSQDNHRGQRQPQHF
DNA: TGCGCCAGCAGCCAAGATAACCACAGGGGGCAGAGGCAGCCCCAGCATTTT